Presented here are 31 T cell receptor beta chains from one specimen sequenced in a study of blood T cell repertoires in COVID-19. The repertoire was sequenced with immunoSEQ multiplex PCR; TCRdb's copy has only in-frame clones and lacks some. The sample consists of 55,000 to 60,000 clones, 70% to 90% of them appearing once. The sample comprised peripheral blood. The receptor set was obtained from a man between 40 and 49 years old with active COVID-19.

CDR3 sequence (DNA): TGTGCCAGCAGCTTATGGGACATATCCTACGAGCAGTACTTC. This sequence encodes CASSLWDISYEQYF. V and J are TRBV11-2 and TRBJ2-7; TRBD1 is a possible D gene (6 bases). The CDR3 consists of 14 residues. Trimming took off 2 bases at V and 1 base at J, with 9 bases between the two ends. Germline assignment: CDR1 SGHAT and CDR2 FQNNGV.

The chain combines TRBV9 with TRBJ2-3, with 13 positions matching TRBD2. This CDR3 is 16 amino acids long. The V gene end was trimmed by 0 bases and the J gene end by 3 bases; junction bases not matched to a gene: 1. Germline CDR1 SGDLS, CDR2 YYNGEE. CDR3 nucleotide sequence: TGTGCCAGCAGCGTAGGACTAGCGGGAGGTACAGATACGCAGTATTTT. Encoded protein: CASSVGLAGGTDTQYF.

This chain joins TRBV6-1 and TRBJ2-5, with TRBD2 identical over 12 bases. This CDR3 comprises 15 residues. CDR1 is MNHNS and CDR2 is SASEGT in the germline V gene. The V and J ends lost 3 bases and 4 bases, in that order; junction bases with no gene match: 3. The CDR3 protein is CASSEASGRVETQYF. CDR3 DNA: TGTGCCAGCAGTGAGGCTAGCGGGAGGGTAGAGACCCAGTACTTC.

The chain recombines TRBV28 with TRBJ2-3; TRBD1 matches at 7 bases. CDR3 length equals 15 residues. V lost 4 bases and J lost 0; bases outside the gene matches: 4. Germline V gene lookup returns CDR1 MDHEN and CDR2 SYDVKM. The CDR3 region has the DNA TGTGCCAGCAGTTCGGGACAGACGAGCACAGATACGCAGTATTTT. Residues: CASSSGQTSTDTQYF.

The V gene is TRBV6-5, the J gene TRBJ1-5; 9 bases line up with TRBD1. Germline CDR1 is MNHEY and CDR2 is SVGAGI. There are 16 residues in the CDR3. The V gene end was trimmed by 2 bases and the J gene end by 3 bases; junction bases not matched to a gene: 5. The CDR3 DNA reads as TGTGCCAGCAGTTACCGGGGACAGGGCCACAATCAGCCCCAGCATTTT. It translates to CASSYRGQGHNQPQHF.

The CDR3 nucleotides are TGTGCCTGGGCATCAGGGAGGCTCACAGATACGCAGTATTTT. It is translated as CAWASGRLTDTQYF. The V call is TRBV30, the J call TRBJ2-3, with TRBD2 as a possible D gene (6 bases). The V end lost 5 bases, the J end lost 2 bases, and 14 bases lay between the germline ends. Germline V gene sequence: CDR1 GTSNPN, CDR2 SVGIG (reference sequence). CDR3 length equals 14 residues.

The chain recombines TRBV7-9 with TRBJ1-4; 8 bases match TRBD1. The CDR3 spans 17 residues. Germline V gene lookup returns CDR1 SEHNR and CDR2 FQNEAQ (reference sequence). After removal of 5 bases from V and 2 bases from J, the junction contained 10 bases not matched to a gene. CDR3 DNA: TGTGCCAGCAGCCCAGGGGGCCTCGATAGGACTAATGAAAAACTGTTTTTT. Its protein is CASSPGGLDRTNEKLFF.

V is TRBV2 and J is TRBJ2-1, with TRBD1 matching over 7 bases. The CDR3 is 16 amino acids. V gave up 7 bases and J gave up 8 bases; unmatched junction bases: 17. Per germline, CDR1 SNHLY and CDR2 FYNNEI. CDR3 nucleotide sequence: TGTGCCAGCATTATACCGGGACAGATTATTTCGGATGAGCAGTTCTTC. Protein: CASIIPGQIISDEQFF.

V usage is TRBV6-5 and J usage is TRBJ1-5; 8 nucleotides match TRBD1. Per germline, CDR1 MNHEY and CDR2 SVGAGI. V was clipped by 4 bases and J by 7 bases; unmatched bases: 12. There are 16 residues in the CDR3. As DNA, the CDR3 is TGTGCCAGCAGTTCCAGGACAGGGCTGGAGGGACAGCCCCAGCATTTT. It codes for CASSSRTGLEGQPQHF.

For this clone: This same CDR3 is encoded by further DNA sequences in the sample. The chain combines TRBV9 with TRBJ2-7, with 9 nucleotides matching TRBD1. V shed 0 bases, J shed 2 bases, and the junction held 3 bases outside the gene matches. CDR1 is SGDLS and CDR2 is YYNGEE in the germline V gene. The CDR3 is made up of 15 amino acids. This CDR3 reads CASSVGQGVPYEQYF. The CDR3 bases are TGTGCCAGCAGCGTAGGACAGGGGGTTCCCTACGAGCAGTACTTC.

The chain recombines TRBV5-6 with TRBJ2-1, with a tentative D call TRBD1 (6 bases). The CDR3 has 14 amino acids. The germline CDR1 and CDR2 sequences are SGHDT and YYEEEE. Trimming stripped 4 bases from V and 3 bases from J, with 11 bases between. The CDR3 nucleotides are TGTGCCAGCAGCAAAGGACAGTTCTACAATGAGCAGTTCTTC. Protein product: CASSKGQFYNEQFF.

The chain has TRBV12-3 or TRBV12-4 and TRBJ1-2; possible D gene TRBD1, 5 bases. Trimming removed 3 bases at V and 2 bases at J, with 7 bases between. There are 13 residues in the CDR3. The CDR3 here is CASSLGQNYGYTF. The CDR3 DNA is TGTGCCAGCAGTTTGGGGCAGAACTATGGCTACACCTTC.

As to this clone: Other DNA sequences in the same sample also yield this CDR3. The rearrangement uses TRBV2 and TRBJ1-3; 7 positions agree with TRBD1. In germline, CDR1 is SNHLY, CDR2 FYNNEI. This CDR3 region has 14 residues. The V and J ends lost 9 bases and 0 bases, in that order; junction bases with no gene match: 5. As DNA, the CDR3 is TGTGCCAGGGGGCAGGGGGGCTCTGGAAACACCATATATTTT. This codes for CARGQGGSGNTIYF.

The chain employs TRBV2 and TRBJ2-2; possible D gene TRBD2, 5 bases. CDR1 is SNHLY, CDR2 FYNNEI, per germline. This CDR3 is built from 16 residues. V lost 6 bases and J lost 0, with 14 bases in between. The CDR3 protein is CASSPPGSANTGELFF. For the CDR3, the DNA is TGTGCCAGCAGCCCGCCGGGGAGCGCGAACACCGGGGAGCTGTTTTTT.

This chain links TRBV6-4 with TRBJ2-1; 8 bases line up with TRBD2. After removal of 0 bases from V and 2 bases from J, the junction contained 3 bases not matched to a gene. The CDR3 runs 16 residues. Germline loops: CDR1 MRHNA, CDR2 SNTAGT. The CDR3 DNA sequence: TGTGCCAGCAGTGACTCGGTTAGCGGGGCCTACAATGAGCAGTTCTTC. Amino acid sequence: CASSDSVSGAYNEQFF.

This chain joins TRBV4-1 and TRBJ1-1; 9 bases map to TRBD1. CDR1 and CDR2 (germline): MGHRA, YSYEKL. This CDR3 spans 14 amino acids. Trimming took 5 bases from V and 5 from J; bases not matched to a gene: 6. For the CDR3, the DNA is TGCGCCAGCAGCGGGCACAGGGGGCGGACTGAAGCTTTCTTT. Its translation: CASSGHRGRTEAFF.

The rearrangement links TRBV7-7 to TRBJ2-5; tentative D call: TRBD1 (6 bases). V lost 0 bases to trimming and J lost 7 bases, with 9 bases between them. Germline V gene lookup returns CDR1 SSHAT and CDR2 FNYEAQ (reference sequence). This CDR3 has 13 residues. DNA of the CDR3: TGTGCCAGCAGCTTAGCAGGGGGTGGGACCCAGTACTTC. As protein: CASSLAGGGTQYF. The full variable domain, its missing parts supplied by reference TRBV7-7 and TRBJ2-5, is GAGVSQSPRYKVTKRGQDVTLRCDPISSHATLYWYQQALGQGPEFLTYFNYEAQPDKSGLPSDRFSAERPEGSISTLTIQRTEQRDSAMYRCASSLAGGGTQYFGPGTRLLVL.

This clone was counted a few times. This chain connects TRBV30 to TRBJ2-1, with 10 bases aligning to TRBD2. This CDR3 contains 13 residues. Germline loops: CDR1 GTSNPN, CDR2 SVGIG (reference sequence). J was trimmed by 4 bases and V by 6 bases; bases with no gene match: 3. Here the CDR3 reads CACSSGSYNEQFF. The CDR3 DNA reads TGTGCCTGCTCTAGCGGGAGTTACAATGAGCAGTTCTTC. The variable domain in full, completed from reference TRBV30 and TRBJ2-1, reads SQTIHQWPATLVQPVGSPLSLECTVEGTSNPNLYWYRQAAGRGLQLLFYSVGIGQISSEVPQNLSASRPQDRQFILSSKKLLLSDSGFYLCACSSGSYNEQFFGPGTRLTVL.

The chain combines TRBV3-1 (or the pseudogene TRBV3-2) with TRBJ2-2; 8 bases line up with TRBD2. The CDR3 sequence is 16 residues long. The V gene end was trimmed by 3 bases and the J gene end by 5 bases; junction bases not matched to a gene: 8. Germline V gives CDR1 LGHDT, CDR2 YNNKEL (reference sequence). The CDR3 region is CASSHSGSRGTGELFF. CDR3 nucleotides: TGTGCCAGCAGCCACAGCGGGAGCCGGGGAACCGGGGAGCTGTTTTTT.

The chain uses TRBV28 and TRBJ2-3; possible D gene TRBD2, 6 bases. The CDR3 extends over 17 amino acids. The V end was cut by 8 bases, the J end by 2 bases, with 23 bases between. From germline, CDR1 is MDHEN and CDR2 SYDVKM. The CDR3 nucleotides are TGTGCCAGCCACCCCCCCGGGACTCGCAAATTCACAGATACGCAGTATTTT. It yields the protein CASHPPGTRKFTDTQYF.

This chain uses TRBV28 with TRBJ2-7; no firm D call. V was pared by 3 bases and J by 2 bases, with 8 bases between. This CDR3 has 13 residues. Germline CDR1 and CDR2: MDHEN and SYDVKM. The CDR3 protein is CASSFNSPYEQYF. DNA for the CDR3: TGTGCCAGCAGTTTTAACTCACCCTACGAGCAGTACTTC.

The chain is built from TRBV28 and TRBJ2-2; weak D call: TRBD1 (5 bases). The CDR3 spans 15 residues. V lost 3 bases to trimming and J lost 4 bases, with 12 bases between them. The germline V gene encodes CDR1 MDHEN and CDR2 SYDVKM. CDR3 nucleotide sequence: TGTGCCAGCAGTTTGGGGCTACCTGTCACCGGGGAGCTGTTTTTT. This sequence encodes CASSLGLPVTGELFF.

The chain has TRBV6-1 and TRBJ2-2, with 9 bases matching TRBD1. Trimming took 3 bases from V and 3 from J; bases not matched to a gene: 5. The CDR3 has 16 residues. The germline CDR1 and CDR2 sequences are MNHNS and SASEGT. The CDR3 loop is CASSDRTGADTGELFF. The CDR3 nucleotides read TGTGCCAGCAGTGATCGGACAGGGGCGGACACCGGGGAGCTGTTTTTT.

This clone came up once. The chain couples TRBV9 to TRBJ2-7; a possible D gene is TRBD2 (5 bases). V shed 5 bases and J shed 3 bases, with 9 bases lying between them. Germline V gene lookup returns CDR1 SGDLS and CDR2 YYNGEE. This CDR3 comprises 12 residues. The CDR3 coding sequence is TGTGCCAGCAGTCGAGGGAGCTACGAGCAGTACTTC. Amino acids: CASSRGSYEQYF.

The J gene is TRBJ1-1, the V gene TRBV11-2; D gene unclear. Germline CDR1 is SGHAT and CDR2 is FQNNGV. CDR3 length: 13 amino acids. V was shortened by 1 base and J by 4 bases, with 7 bases between the two germline ends. The CDR3 reads CASSLGPGTEAFF. The CDR3 region has the DNA TGTGCCAGCAGCTTAGGCCCGGGCACTGAAGCTTTCTTT.

The chain combines TRBV11-2 with TRBJ1-2, with 9 bases fitting TRBD1. The ends lost 4 bases at V and 5 bases at J; junction bases unmatched: 2. The CDR3 runs 13 residues. CDR1 is SGHAT, CDR2 FQNNGV, per germline. DNA for the CDR3: TGTGCCAGCAGCTGGGACAGGGCGTATGGCTACACCTTC. Protein: CASSWDRAYGYTF. The full variable domain, rest sourced from reference TRBV11-2 and TRBJ1-2, is EAGVAQSPRYKIIEKRQSVAFWCNPISGHATLYWYQQILGQGPKLLIQFQNNGVVDDSQLPKDRFSAERLKGVDSTLKIQPAKLEDSAVYLCASSWDRAYGYTFGSGTRLTVV.

CDR3 in DNA: TGCGCCAGCAGCGCGACAGGGGGCCGTGAAAAACTGTTTTTT. Its protein is CASSATGGREKLFF. V and J are TRBV5-1 and TRBJ1-4; 10 nucleotides line up with TRBD1. With 4 bases clipped from V and 7 bases from J, the junction kept 4 bases outside the gene matches. CDR1 SGHRS and CDR2 YFSETQ come from the germline V gene. The CDR3 sequence is 14 residues long.

The chain has TRBV5-1 and TRBJ1-4, with 8 bases that match TRBD1. The V and J ends lost 5 bases and 5 bases, in that order; junction bases with no gene match: 5. Germline V gene data show CDR1 as SGHRS and CDR2 as YFSETQ. This CDR3 has 14 residues. The CDR3 DNA follows: TGCGCCAGCAGAGGATCAGGGGGCAATGAAAAACTGTTTTTT. Translated, it gives CASRGSGGNEKLFF.

V usage is TRBV5-1 and J usage is TRBJ2-2, with 10 bases lining up with TRBD2. Germline CDR1 SGHRS, CDR2 YFSETQ. The length of the CDR3 is 15 residues. V shed 3 bases and J 6 bases; nucleotides not matched to a gene: 5. The DNA of the CDR3 is TGCGCCAGCAGCTCTAGCGGGAGCGTGGCCGGGGAGCTGTTTTTT. Translated: CASSSSGSVAGELFF.

This chain joins TRBV3-1 (or the pseudogene TRBV3-2) and TRBJ1-2; D possibly corresponds to TRBD1 (6 bases). The germline V gene encodes CDR1 LGHDT and CDR2 YNNKEL (reference sequence). This CDR3 has 16 residues. V lost 4 bases and J 2 bases, leaving 17 bases between the germline ends. This chain's CDR3 is CASSLELVRGNYGYTF. The CDR3 DNA reads TGTGCCAGCAGCCTTGAGTTGGTCAGGGGCAACTATGGCTACACCTTC.

Note on this clone: This likely comes from a read error, as the CDR3 has no conserved phenylalanine or tryptophan at its end. It is unclear where the CDR3 begins or ends on the DNA, so no DNA is shown, and the CDR3 is as TCRdb lists it. The chain uses TRBV14 and TRBJ1-1. Germline V CDR1 and CDR2: SGHDN, FVKESK. The length of the CDR3 is 8 amino acids, counting both ends. This chain's CDR3 is CASSQGGD.